A selection of T cell receptor beta chains follows, all from one sample in a study of beta chain features in type 1 diabetes. Sequencing was performed with immunoSEQ multiplex PCR; in TCRdb, only in-frame clones are kept and a portion is missing. This table has some 99,000 clones, less than 40% appearing once. The specimen was stem cell memory CD4+ T cells from blood. These receptors all come from a woman younger than 30 in good health. CDR3s leave out the opening cysteine and the closing phenylalanine or tryptophan. Fields, in order: clone size, V gene, CDR3 protein. Size is omitted from some rows. Given values are once, few, many or a class for expanded clones.

>.|TRBV7-9
ATTKTGLYEQY
>.|TRBV11-2
ASSRSTGTEEKLF
>.|TRBV10-3
AISESGVSNYGYT
>.|TRBV6-5
ASGRDHGYT
>few|TRBV11-2
ASSLVRTDTQY
>.|TRBV7-9
ASSLGTSENFKNYNEQF
>few|TRBV28
ASSLWPREDEQY
>.|TRBV6-6
ASWGGSSYEQY
>few|TRBV18
ASSLTGTEGSRGGYT
>few|TRBV7-9
ASSLAQGTYEQY
>few|TRBV18
ASSRLAGQPSHQETQY
>.|TRBV6-6
ASSYLSTGWSGYT
>.|TRBV5-6
ASSLAPGQGSHNEQF
>.|TRBV13
ASSSQTTDYYNEQF
>.|TRBV6-5
ASSYSRQGGTQY
>many|TRBV4-1
ASSQVLGQGNYGYT
>.|TRBV20-1
SAIREVGAF
>.|TRBV14
ASSPLGSGSTGELF
>.|TRBV11-2
ASSAQVHSGANVLT
>few|TRBV7-9
ASSLGPSSYEQY
>.|TRBV15
ATSRDLRSSGPGDTQY
>.|TRBV29-1
SVTGTTDTQY
>.|TRBV28
ASTPNRGYEQY
>.|TRBV9
ASSPRQGGTGELF
>.|TRBV19
ASRLTGLAGGEQY
>.|TRBV5-1
ASSLPGTNTGELF
>.|TRBV28
ASSRGDHEQY
>few|TRBV18
ASSPLGTGLGYGYT
>.|TRBV7-2
ASSLAGTPYNEQF
>few|TRBV27
ASSLNRVGANVLT
>few|TRBV7-9
ASSPPDFFSGANVLT
>.|TRBV7-2
ASSPWGGSGRYRTDTQY
>.|TRBV19
ASSIGGVIYSEQF
>.|TRBV5-1
ASSLGQGNDEQY
>.|TRBV28
ASSLIGGSYEQY
>few|TRBV9
ASSVSGGTGELF
>.|TRBV11-2
ASSPRGQRVYNEQF
>.|TRBV6-5
ASRAFTDTQY
>few|TRBV5-6
ASSLGGQKNQPQH
>few|TRBV7-2
ASSFELLNEQF
>.|TRBV14
ASSQVRLPNTEAF
>few|TRBV18
ASSPQGGSSYEQY
>.|TRBV5-1
ASSLRPSGTNTGELF
>.|TRBV6-6
ASTQTRANYGYT
>few|TRBV19
ASSSGYEQY
>.|TRBV6-6
ASSYRLVLSEQY
>.|TRBV5-4
ASSAVAPLVEQF
>.|TRBV6-1
ASSEWAGGPYEQY
>.|TRBV28
ASGGGFYEKLF
>few|TRBV18
ASSPPGQAIYEQY
>.|TRBV19
ASSTLLGTQETQY
>few|TRBV2
ASSGQGTYEQY
>few|TRBV4-1
ASSQGPAGRVEQF
>few|TRBV30
AWTRRGQPQH
>.|TRBV13
ASSLGLRVIGQF
>few|TRBV7-9
ASSLRTGANYGYT
>.|TRBV7-8
ASRHLAGVINEQF